This T cell receptor beta chain was sequenced in a study of PD-1 blockade in classical Hodgkin lymphoma. Study-level points and caveats: Reports described newly diagnosed patients as having lower baseline TCR diversity than healthy donors. Some patients began nivolumab under 1 year after ASCT. These patients were excluded from later analyses.

To note about this clone: Its target is unknown.

Generated by immunoSEQ multiplex PCR, the TCRdb table keeps only in-frame clones and is missing some. The sample carries about 30,000 clones, around 67% recorded once. The patients all showed relapse after autologous stem cell transplantation, while their brentuximab vedotin exposure varied. Progressive disease, partial response or complete response was each patient's best response. V lost 0 bases and J lost 3, with 6 bases in between. The CDR3 sequence is 13 residues long. Per germline, CDR1 LGHNA and CDR2 YSLEER. The clonotype comes from a human donor with classical Hodgkin lymphoma. The V gene is TRBV4-3, the J gene TRBJ2-7; D remains ambiguous. The source material was peripheral blood mononuclear cells (PBMCs), sampled before the second cycle of nivolumab. CDR3 bases: TGCGCCAGCAGCCAAGATATGATCTACGAGCAGTACTTC. This codes for CASSQDMIYEQYF.